This T cell receptor beta chain was recovered during a study of T cell responses to AZD1222 COVID-19 vaccine. Second-dose recipients at about 4 or about 12 weeks were treated as one pooled group. The ends lost 1 base at V and 4 bases at J; junction bases unmatched: 6. CDR3 length: 16 amino acids. The germline V gene has CDR1 SSHAT and CDR2 FNYEAQ (reference sequence). On this clone itself: Its antigen remains unknown.

Study findings and constraints: At baseline, just a handful of AZD1222 recipients tested seropositive. The peak T cell response came first, and repertoires were sampled only after it.

This table comes from immunoSEQ multiplex PCR, and its TCRdb copy is limited to in-frame clones, with some not included. Among some 280,000 clones, 94% were seen once, and the ten largest hold less than 0.6%. This sequence was found in an adult who received the AZD1222 COVID-19 vaccine. The rearrangement uses TRBV7-7 and TRBJ2-3; 9 nucleotides line up with TRBD2. This sample comprised peripheral blood, obtained 28 days after the second AZD1222 dose. CDR3 sequence reads: CASSLEAGGPPDTQYF. CDR3 coding DNA: TGTGCCAGCAGCTTAGAGGCGGGAGGGCCGCCAGATACGCAGTATTTT.